This TCR beta chain came from a study of control samples from healthy donors and cancer patients. TCRdb's table, derived via immunoSEQ multiplex PCR, lists solely in-frame clones and lacks some. The table lists about 160,000 clones, about 87% of them singletons, with approximately 12% in the top ten. The sequence was obtained from a man aged 30 to 45 in good health. Sequenced material: blood.

CDR3 amino acids: CASSQDGGSGNTIYF. CDR3 DNA: TGTGCCAGCAGCCAAGATGGCGGCTCTGGAAACACCATATATTTT. This sequence joins TRBV4-2 and TRBJ1-3; D is unresolved. Trimming shortened V by 0 bases and J by 0 bases, and 6 bases separated the two germline ends. The germline V gene has CDR1 LGHNA and CDR2 YNFKEQ. The length of the CDR3 is 15 residues.